The 10 T cell receptor beta chains listed next were all sequenced from one sample in a study of blood T cell repertoires in COVID-19. The assay was immunoSEQ multiplex PCR, and TCRdb's table has in-frame clones only and misses some. The table lists 150,000 to 200,000 clones, approximately 88% of them singletons. Material: peripheral blood. These receptors were taken from a woman in her forties or fifties with acute or convalescent COVID-19.

This chain joins TRBV18 and TRBJ1-5; possible D gene TRBD1, 5 bases. The CDR3 is made up of 14 amino acids. The V end lost 1 base, the J end lost 4 bases, and 8 bases lay between the germline ends. Germline values: CDR1 KGHSH, CDR2 LQKENI. Here the CDR3 DNA reads TGTGCCAGCTCACCACAGGGGACTAATCAGCCCCAGCATTTT. The encoded protein is CASSPQGTNQPQHF.

The chain employs TRBV5-4 and TRBJ2-3; 8 bases fit TRBD1. J lost 2 bases, V lost 4 bases, and 9 bases had no gene match. In germline, CDR1 is SGHNT, CDR2 YYREEE (reference sequence). This CDR3 has 16 amino acids. The CDR3 sequence: CASSPGQGRFTDTQYF. CDR3 DNA sequence: TGTGCCAGCAGCCCTGGACAGGGAAGATTCACAGATACGCAGTATTTT.

The rearrangement uses TRBV7-8 and TRBJ1-6, with 12 bases fitting TRBD1. This CDR3 is 20 amino acids long. The V gene end was trimmed by 0 bases and the J gene end by 0 bases; junction bases not matched to a gene: 6. Germline V gives CDR1 SGHVS, CDR2 FQNEAQ. The chain's CDR3 is CASSLAGTGGLFSYNSPLHF. DNA of the CDR3: TGTGCCAGCAGCTTAGCTGGGACAGGGGGCTTATTCTCCTATAATTCACCCCTCCACTTT.

The chain joins TRBV3-1 (or the pseudogene TRBV3-2) to TRBJ1-2; 9 bases match TRBD1. With 1 base clipped from V and 8 bases from J, the junction kept 11 bases outside the gene matches. CDR3 size: 16 residues. Germline CDR1 LGHDT, CDR2 YNNKEL (reference sequence). CDR3 nucleotide sequence: TGTGCCAGCAGCCAAGCTAGGACAGGGGCGCGTGGAGGCTACACCTTC. It yields the protein CASSQARTGARGGYTF.

This chain joins TRBV5-1 and TRBJ2-1; 10 bases line up with TRBD1. The V and J ends lost 6 bases and 9 bases, in that order; junction bases with no gene match: 6. Germline V gives CDR1 SGHRS, CDR2 YFSETQ. The CDR3 runs 13 residues. The CDR3 DNA is TGCGCCAGCACCTCCCGGGACAGGGGTGAGCAGTTCTTC. Encoded protein: CASTSRDRGEQFF.

This sequence joins TRBV18 and TRBJ1-4, with unresolved D. The CDR3 loop spans 13 amino acids. V lost 5 bases, J lost 3 bases, and 7 bases lay in between. The germline V gene has CDR1 KGHSH and CDR2 LQKENI. CDR3 in amino acids: CASSSGANEKLFF. The CDR3 bases are TGTGCCAGCTCATCAGGCGCTAATGAAAAACTGTTTTTT. The full variable domain, in which reference TRBV18 and TRBJ1-4 provide the parts outside the CDR3, is NAGVMQNPRHLVRRRGQEARLRCSPMKGHSHVYWYRQLPEEGLKFMVYLQKENIIDESGMPKERFSAEFPKEGPSILRIQQVVRGDSAAYFCASSSGANEKLFFGSGTQLSVL.

The chain is built from TRBV3-1 (or the pseudogene TRBV3-2) and TRBJ2-7; D perhaps matches TRBD2 (5 bases). V gave up 2 bases and J gave up 0 bases, with 8 bases separating them. The CDR3 is 14 amino acids. The V gene's germline CDR1 is LGHDT and CDR2 YNNKEL (reference sequence). CDR3 coding DNA: TGTGCCAGCAGCCAACCGGGAAGCTCCTACGAGCAGTACTTC. This sequence encodes CASSQPGSSYEQYF.

This clone was recorded only once. V is TRBV5-1 and J is TRBJ1-4; D perhaps matches TRBD1 (6 bases). Germline V lookup: CDR1 SGHRS, CDR2 YFSETQ. The CDR3 is 14 residues long. The V end lost 8 bases, the J end lost 7 bases, and 18 bases lay between the germline ends. This CDR3 is CASRTYREGEKLFF. DNA of the CDR3: TGCGCCAGTAGAACCTACAGGGAGGGTGAAAAACTGTTTTTT.

This clone is a singleton in its sample. The chain combines TRBV28 with TRBJ1-4; no firm D call. Germline V gives CDR1 MDHEN, CDR2 SYDVKM. The V and J ends lost 7 bases and 8 bases respectively, with 17 bases between them. The CDR3 length is 14 residues. Written as DNA, the CDR3 is TGTGCCAGCATGGACGTCGCTGGAGGCGAAAAACTGTTTTTT. Encoded protein: CASMDVAGGEKLFF.

The gene calls are TRBV30 and TRBJ1-5; 8 nucleotides line up with TRBD1. Germline CDR1 is GTSNPN and CDR2 is SVGIG (reference sequence). The CDR3 is made up of 14 amino acids. V was clipped by 0 bases and J by 6 bases; unmatched bases: 4. The CDR3 reads CAWSVTGGGQPQHF. In DNA form, the CDR3 reads TGTGCCTGGAGTGTAACAGGGGGTGGTCAGCCCCAGCATTTT.